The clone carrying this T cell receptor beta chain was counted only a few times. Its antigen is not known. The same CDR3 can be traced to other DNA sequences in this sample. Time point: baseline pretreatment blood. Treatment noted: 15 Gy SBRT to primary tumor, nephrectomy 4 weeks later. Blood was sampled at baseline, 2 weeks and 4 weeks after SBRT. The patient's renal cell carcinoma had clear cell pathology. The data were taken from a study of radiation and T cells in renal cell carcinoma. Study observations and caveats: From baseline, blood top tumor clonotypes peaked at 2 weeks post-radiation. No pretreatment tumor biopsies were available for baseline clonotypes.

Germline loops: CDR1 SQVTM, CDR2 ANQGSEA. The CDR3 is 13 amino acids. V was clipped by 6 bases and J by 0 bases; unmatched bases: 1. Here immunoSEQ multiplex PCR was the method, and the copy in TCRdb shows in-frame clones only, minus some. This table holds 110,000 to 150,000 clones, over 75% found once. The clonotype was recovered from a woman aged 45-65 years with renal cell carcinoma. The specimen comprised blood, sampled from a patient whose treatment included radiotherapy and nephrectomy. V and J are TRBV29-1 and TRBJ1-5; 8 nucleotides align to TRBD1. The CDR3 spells CSVGQGSNQPQHF. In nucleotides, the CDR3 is TGCAGCGTAGGACAGGGTAGCAATCAGCCCCAGCATTTT.